These T cell receptor beta chains were read from a single sample in a study of somatic mutations in cytotoxic T cells in rheumatoid arthritis. Measured with immunoSEQ multiplex PCR; TCRdb has only the in-frame clones, and not every one. The sample has approximately 18,000 clones; roughly 82% are singletons. Sequencing was carried out using CD8+ T cells sorted from blood. The receptors derive from an adult with rheumatoid arthritis. Both conserved end residues are part of each CDR3. A D gene is named only where the DNA matches it firmly. A clone size is listed for some rows: how often the clone was seen (once, few, many), or a class if it is expanded.

D	V	J	size	CDR3	DNA
TRBD1	TRBV4-1	TRBJ1-1	few	CASQLTGADTEAFF	TGCGCCAGCCAACTTACAGGGGCTGACACTGAAGCTTTCTTT
TRBD2	TRBV5-4	TRBJ2-1	-	CASSPDGRGGRGEQFF	TGTGCCAGCAGCCCAGACGGGCGGGGGGGCCGTGGGGAGCAGTTCTTC
-	TRBV7-2	TRBJ2-7	-	CASSLNPYGRENEWNEQYF	TGTGCCAGCAGCTTAAACCCATACGGCAGGGAGAATGAGTGGAACGAGCAGTACTTC
-	TRBV19	TRBJ1-1	once	CASSIGQGNTEAFF	TGTGCCAGTAGTATAGGCCAAGGGAACACTGAAGCTTTCTTT
TRBD1	TRBV9	TRBJ1-5	-	CASSEGAGVGEPQHF	TGTGCCAGCAGCGAGGGGGCGGGGGTAGGGGAGCCCCAGCATTTT
-	TRBV19	TRBJ2-2	once	CASRAGLDTGELFF	TGTGCCAGTAGGGCGGGCTTGGACACCGGGGAGCTGTTTTTT
TRBD2	TRBV27	TRBJ2-7	-	CASSPMGEGSYEQYF	TGTGCCAGCAGTCCCATGGGGGAGGGCTCCTACGAGCAGTACTTC
-	TRBV7-8	TRBJ2-7	-	CASSLTGLGLPDEQYF	TGTGCCAGCAGCTTAACAGGGTTGGGTCTTCCGGACGAGCAGTACTTC
-	TRBV5-1	TRBJ1-2	-	CASSLAGGKGGYTF	TGCGCCAGCAGCTTGGCCGGAGGGAAGGGTGGCTACACCTTC
-	TRBV6-5	TRBJ2-5	once	CATIPDSGQETQYF	TGTGCCACCATCCCGGACTCTGGGCAAGAGACCCAGTACTTC
TRBD1	TRBV27	TRBJ2-7	-	CASSLSIGQGYEQYF	TGTGCCAGCAGTTTATCGATAGGACAGGGTTACGAGCAGTACTTC
TRBD1	TRBV7-8	TRBJ2-7	-	CASSPWTGLSYEQYF	TGTGCCAGCAGCCCCTGGACAGGGCTCTCCTACGAGCAGTACTTC
TRBD1	TRBV28	TRBJ1-3	-	CASSPTDRAGNTIYF	TGTGCCAGCAGTCCGACGGACAGGGCTGGAAACACCATATATTTT
-	TRBV27	TRBJ1-2	-	CASSLFGGAPYGYTF	TGTGCCAGCAGTTTATTCGGAGGGGCGCCTTATGGCTACACCTTC
-	TRBV21-1	TRBJ2-1	-	CASSAPSGTYNEQFF	TGTGCCAGCAGCGCTCCTAGCGGGACATACAATGAGCAGTTCTTC
TRBD2	TRBV9	TRBJ2-1	-	CASSVTQRGGTEQFF	TGTGCCAGCAGCGTAACCCAGCGGGGGGGCACTGAGCAGTTCTTC
TRBD1	TRBV9	TRBJ2-7	once	CASSVGTGAYEQYF	TGTGCCAGCAGCGTGGGGACAGGGGCGTACGAGCAGTACTTC
TRBD1	TRBV2	TRBJ1-2	-	CATILPTDRTNYGYTF	TGTGCCACCATACTTCCGACGGACAGGACTAACTATGGCTACACCTTC
TRBD1	TRBV11-2	TRBJ2-5	-	CASSFSGGVETQYF	TGTGCCAGCAGCTTTTCAGGGGGCGTAGAGACCCAGTACTTC
-	TRBV7-9	TRBJ2-7	-	CASSLGSSGVSGYEQYF	TGTGCCAGCAGCTTAGGTAGTAGCGGAGTATCGGGCTACGAGCAGTACTTC
TRBD2	TRBV7-6	TRBJ2-1	-	CASSLVGLAGGNEQFF	TGTGCCAGCAGCTTAGTAGGTCTAGCGGGAGGCAATGAGCAGTTCTTC
-	TRBV30	TRBJ2-1	-	CAWSVSSVSYNEQFF	TGTGCCTGGAGTGTCTCTAGCGTCTCCTACAATGAGCAGTTCTTC
-	TRBV27	TRBJ2-7	-	CACHGGYEQYF	TGTGCTTGCCATGGGGGCTACGAGCAGTACTTC
TRBD1	TRBV25-1	TRBJ1-1	-	CASSQGQGTEAFF	TGTGCCAGCAGTCAGGGACAGGGCACTGAAGCTTTCTTT
-	TRBV27	TRBJ2-6	-	CASSPRTPMGGANVLTF	TGTGCCAGCAGTCCAAGGACCCCCATGGGAGGGGCCAACGTCCTGACTTTC
TRBD1	TRBV11-2	TRBJ1-1	-	CASSSILTGGGTEAFF	TGTGCCAGCAGCTCGATCCTGACAGGGGGAGGCACTGAAGCTTTCTTT
TRBD2	TRBV27	TRBJ2-1	-	CASSLGTSYNEQFF	TGTGCCAGCAGTTTGGGGACTAGCTACAATGAGCAGTTCTTC
TRBD1	TRBV4-2	TRBJ1-4	-	CASSQILQGPDEKLFF	TGTGCCAGCAGCCAAATATTACAGGGGCCGGATGAAAAACTGTTTTTT
-	TRBV28	TRBJ1-5	-	CASSLYRGTGYSNQPQHF	TGTGCCAGCAGTTTGTACCGGGGTACCGGTTATAGCAATCAGCCCCAGCATTTT